Each of the 29 T cell receptor beta chains below was sequenced from the same sample in a study of shared clonotypes between healthy human individuals. The naive CD8 fraction comprised CD45RO-negative cells positively selected for CCR7 and excluded terminally differentiated effector memory CD45RA+ cells. Produced via immunoSEQ multiplex PCR; TCRdb's table is partial and in-frame only. The top ten hold roughly 1% of the sample, which has about 1,900,000 clones, about 95% seen once. Sequenced material: naive CD8+ T cells sorted from blood. The receptors stem from a man aged 18 to 35 in good health.

The chain employs TRBV6-1 and TRBJ2-5; D is uncertain. The CDR3 is 14 amino acids. Germline loops: CDR1 MNHNS, CDR2 SASEGT. V gave up 3 bases and J gave up 5 bases, with 13 bases separating them. CDR3 region: CASSDYRNEETQYF. Here the CDR3 DNA reads TGTGCCAGCAGTGACTACCGTAATGAGGAGACCCAGTACTTC.

The J gene is TRBJ1-1, the V gene TRBV11-2; a weak D match, TRBD1 (5 bases). The CDR3 covers 14 residues. Germline V gives CDR1 SGHAT, CDR2 FQNNGV. The germline V and J ends were trimmed by 1 base and 7 bases, with 13 bases remaining between them. CDR3 amino acids: CASSLGTGTLEAFF. Here the CDR3 DNA reads TGTGCCAGCAGCTTAGGCACAGGAACACTTGAAGCTTTCTTT.

This chain connects TRBV9 to TRBJ2-7, with 8 bases matching TRBD2. Germline trimming cut 2 bases from V and 7 bases from J; bases unmatched to any gene: 8. Germline loops: CDR1 SGDLS, CDR2 YYNGEE. The CDR3 consists of 14 residues. CDR3 protein: CASSVSGGTLEQYF. CDR3 DNA sequence: TGTGCCAGCAGCGTCAGCGGGGGCACATTGGAGCAGTACTTC. The whole variable domain, filled in from reference TRBV9 and TRBJ2-7, reads DSGVTQTPKHLITATGQRVTLRCSPRSGDLSVYWYQQSLDQGLQFLIQYYNGEERAKGNILERFSAQQFPDLHSELNLSSLELGDSALYFCASSVSGGTLEQYFGPGTRLTVT.

This clone was observed a single time. J is TRBJ2-1 and V is TRBV5-8; D possibly corresponds to TRBD2 (6 bases). This CDR3 is 14 amino acids long. CDR1 is SGHTS and CDR2 is YDEGEE in the germline V gene. V lost 0 bases and J 9 bases, leaving 13 bases between the germline ends. The CDR3 region has the DNA TGTGCCAGCAGCTTGGACGGGACTTTGGGTGAGCAGTTCTTC. As protein: CASSLDGTLGEQFF.

The J gene is TRBJ2-1, the V gene TRBV7-9; 12 positions agree with TRBD2. CDR3 length: 17 amino acids. Germline loops: CDR1 SEHNR, CDR2 FQNEAQ (reference sequence). V shed 7 bases, J shed 3 bases, and the junction held 10 bases outside the gene matches. Here the CDR3 DNA reads TGTGCCAGCATCCCGACTAGCGGGGGAGCACTCTACAATGAGCAGTTCTTC. Encoded protein: CASIPTSGGALYNEQFF.

This clone was recorded only once. This chain connects TRBV4-1 to TRBJ2-4, with D possibly matching TRBD1 (5 bases). The CDR3 runs to 18 residues. Germline V CDR1 and CDR2: MGHRA, YSYEKL. V lost 2 bases and J lost 0, with 17 bases in between. The CDR3 DNA sequence: TGCGCCAGCAGCCAATCGACAGATACAACCCTAGCCAAAAACATTCAGTACTTC. Residues: CASSQSTDTTLAKNIQYF.

The chain recombines TRBV7-8 with TRBJ2-5; the D is unclear. This CDR3 has 16 residues. Looked up from germline, CDR1 is SGHVS and CDR2 is FQNEAQ. The V end was cut by 1 base, the J end by 1 base, with 13 bases between. CDR3 DNA sequence: TGTGCCAGCAGCTTAGACCTATCGCAAAGCCAAGAGACCCAGTACTTC. This codes for CASSLDLSQSQETQYF.

This clone has just one count. This chain links TRBV7-2 with TRBJ2-3; D might be TRBD2 (5 bases). The length of the CDR3 is 15 residues. The V gene lost 2 bases and the J gene lost 0 bases, with 9 bases spanning the gap. Germline CDR1 and CDR2: SGHTA and FQGNSA. The CDR3 spells CASSLRLASTDTQYF. The CDR3 region has the DNA TGTGCCAGCAGCTTAAGGCTAGCTAGCACAGATACGCAGTATTTT.

A few counts support this clone. The identical CDR3 is also encoded by other nucleotide sequences in the sample. The chain recombines TRBV28 with TRBJ2-7; D might be TRBD1 (5 bases). V was shortened by 2 bases and J by 2 bases, with 7 bases between the two germline ends. This CDR3 region has 13 residues. Germline lookup yields CDR1 MDHEN and CDR2 SYDVKM. The CDR3 sequence is CASSLGRAYEQYF. In nucleotides, the CDR3 is TGTGCCAGCAGTTTAGGCAGGGCCTACGAGCAGTACTTC.

The chain carries TRBV7-9 and TRBJ2-1, with 7 bases lining up with TRBD1. CDR1 and CDR2 (germline): SEHNR, FQNEAQ (reference sequence). Trimming took 5 bases from V and 6 from J; bases not matched to a gene: 7. The CDR3 sequence is 14 residues long. CDR3 DNA: TGTGCCAGCAGCCTTCGACAGGGTAGCAATGAGCAGTTCTTC. Translation gives CASSLRQGSNEQFF.

There are a few counts of this clone. The identical CDR3 is also encoded by other nucleotide sequences in the sample. J is TRBJ2-7 and V is TRBV6-1; 7 nucleotides agree with TRBD1. After removal of 6 bases from V and 0 bases from J, the junction contained 2 bases not matched to a gene. This CDR3 has 13 residues. CDR1 and CDR2 (germline): MNHNS, SASEGT. In DNA, the CDR3 is TGTGCCAGCAGCGGGGACAGCTCCTACGAGCAGTACTTC. This encodes CASSGDSSYEQYF.

The V gene is TRBV6-5, the J gene TRBJ1-2; D unclear. The V end lost 4 bases, the J end lost 2 bases, and 14 bases lay between the germline ends. Per germline, CDR1 MNHEY and CDR2 SVGAGI. This CDR3 is 15 amino acids long. The CDR3 spells CASSSRHSGNYGYTF. The CDR3 DNA sequence: TGTGCCAGCAGTTCTCGACACAGCGGGAACTATGGCTACACCTTC.

In regard to this clone: Additional DNA sequences in this sample encode the identical CDR3. The V and J genes are TRBV29-1 and TRBJ2-2, with D tentatively TRBD1 (6 bases). The CDR3 contains 13 residues. Germline CDR1 reads SQVTM; CDR2 reads ANQGSEA. V lost 4 bases and J 2 bases, leaving 8 bases between the germline ends. CDR3 residues: CSVGTVNTGELFF. The CDR3 nucleotides read TGCAGCGTTGGGACAGTTAACACCGGGGAGCTGTTTTTT.

This sequence joins TRBV7-9 and TRBJ2-5; the D gene is possibly TRBD1 (5 bases). From germline, CDR1 is SEHNR and CDR2 FQNEAQ (reference sequence). Between the trimmed V and J ends, which lost 6 bases and 4 bases, there was a span of 18 bases. This CDR3 is built from 15 residues. Here the CDR3 reads CASSQRITGPETQYF. The DNA of the CDR3 is TGTGCCAGCAGTCAACGGATTACAGGACCAGAGACCCAGTACTTC.

The rearrangement links TRBV4-1 to TRBJ1-1; 9 nucleotides align to TRBD1. The J segment lost 2 bases and the V segment lost 0 bases, leaving 16 bases of the junction unmatched. The germline CDR1 and CDR2 sequences are MGHRA and YSYEKL. The CDR3 length is 20 residues. CDR3 residues: CASSQDTMSRQGEVNTEAFF. The CDR3 nucleotides are TGCGCCAGCAGCCAAGATACGATGTCCCGACAGGGGGAGGTCAACACTGAAGCTTTCTTT.

Points on this clone: The identical CDR3 is also encoded by other nucleotide sequences in the sample. The chain recombines TRBV27 with TRBJ2-7; weak D call: TRBD2 (6 bases). The CDR3 is 14 amino acids. Looked up from germline, CDR1 is MNHEY and CDR2 is SMNVEV (reference sequence). V was pared by 4 bases and J by 2 bases, with 12 bases between. The CDR3 region has the DNA TGTGCCAGCAGTTCCGGGACTGGACCCTACGAGCAGTACTTC. This sequence encodes CASSSGTGPYEQYF.

J is TRBJ2-7 and V is TRBV2; D gene unclear. The V gene's germline CDR1 is SNHLY and CDR2 FYNNEI. V lost 5 bases, J lost 0 bases, and 8 bases lay in between. CDR3 length: 13 residues. DNA for the CDR3: TGTGCCAGCAGTTCCCGTCTCTCCTACGAGCAGTACTTC. Protein product: CASSSRLSYEQYF.

The V call is TRBV9, the J call TRBJ2-1; D is uncertain. CDR1 is SGDLS, CDR2 YYNGEE, per germline. V dropped 0 bases and J dropped 8 bases, with 12 bases sitting between them. The CDR3 totals 14 residues. The CDR3 bases are TGTGCCAGCAGCGTAGATATGGTTGGGTATGAGCAGTTCTTC. Residues: CASSVDMVGYEQFF. Full variable domain (missing parts from reference TRBV9 and TRBJ2-1): DSGVTQTPKHLITATGQRVTLRCSPRSGDLSVYWYQQSLDQGLQFLIQYYNGEERAKGNILERFSAQQFPDLHSELNLSSLELGDSALYFCASSVDMVGYEQFFGPGTRLTVL.

This chain uses TRBV2 with TRBJ1-4; TRBD1 agrees at 8 bases. CDR3 length: 13 residues. Trimming cost V 7 bases and J 7 bases; bases outside gene matches: 5. Per the germline V gene, CDR1 is SNHLY and CDR2 is FYNNEI. The CDR3 region has the DNA TGTGCCAGCATGGGAACAGGGGGTGAAAAACTGTTTTTT. It encodes CASMGTGGEKLFF.

The chain links TRBV29-1 to TRBJ1-1, with D hard to call. The V gene's germline CDR1 is SQVTM and CDR2 ANQGSEA. This CDR3 contains 12 residues. Trimming stripped 7 bases from V and 3 bases from J, with 12 bases between. In DNA form, the CDR3 reads TGCAGCGCGGAGGCGGGAGACACTGAAGCTTTCTTT. Protein product: CSAEAGDTEAFF.

The chain is built from TRBV5-1 and TRBJ2-7; TRBD2 aligns across 7 bases. The V segment lost 4 bases and the J segment 0 bases; nucleotides outside the gene matches: 4. In germline, CDR1 is SGHRS, CDR2 YFSETQ. CDR3 length: 14 residues. As DNA, the CDR3 is TGCGCCAGCAGCATCAGCGGGGACTCCTACGAGCAGTACTTC. It specifies CASSISGDSYEQYF.

This sequence joins TRBV27 and TRBJ2-7; 9 nucleotides align to TRBD2. From germline, CDR1 is MNHEY and CDR2 SMNVEV (reference sequence). Germline trimming cut 2 bases from V and 6 bases from J; bases unmatched to any gene: 8. The CDR3 extends over 15 amino acids. The CDR3 sequence: CASSLTVAGVSEQYF. The CDR3 region has the DNA TGTGCCAGCAGTTTAACGGTAGCGGGAGTCTCCGAGCAGTACTTC.

The chain carries TRBV5-1 and TRBJ1-2, with 9 nucleotides matching TRBD1. This CDR3 is built from 16 residues. Germline loops: CDR1 SGHRS, CDR2 YFSETQ. Unmatched junction bases numbered 11, after V lost 0 bases and J lost 8 bases. This chain's CDR3 is CASSLARGQGVLGYTF. The DNA for the CDR3 is TGCGCCAGCAGCTTGGCTAGGGGACAGGGAGTATTGGGCTACACCTTC.

The sample holds one count of this clone. The rearrangement uses TRBV6-1 and TRBJ2-3, with D perhaps being TRBD1 or TRBD2 (5 bases each). Trimming took off 4 bases at V and 2 bases at J, with 13 bases between the two ends. The length of the CDR3 is 15 residues. Germline V CDR1 and CDR2: MNHNS, SASEGT. CDR3 protein: CASSVGVLLTDTQYF. CDR3 nucleotide sequence: TGTGCCAGCAGTGTGGGGGTTCTCCTCACAGATACGCAGTATTTT.

This rearrangement joins TRBV4-3 to TRBJ2-2; D call uncertain. Germline V gene lookup returns CDR1 LGHNA and CDR2 YSLEER. V lost 0 bases and J 1 base, leaving 6 bases between the germline ends. This CDR3 has 15 residues. The DNA for the CDR3 is TGCGCCAGCAGCCAAGAAAGAGGGAACACCGGGGAGCTGTTTTTT. Translating it yields CASSQERGNTGELFF.

The chain couples TRBV7-9 to TRBJ2-2; possibly TRBD1 for D (5 bases). V lost 5 bases and J lost 3, with 13 bases in between. This CDR3 is built from 15 residues. Germline lookup yields CDR1 SEHNR and CDR2 FQNEAQ (reference sequence). CDR3 in amino acids: CASSPTTEHTGELFF. CDR3 sequence (DNA): TGTGCCAGCAGCCCTACGACAGAGCACACCGGGGAGCTGTTTTTT.

The chain uses TRBV5-8 and TRBJ1-2; the D gene is possibly TRBD1 (6 bases). V lost 0 bases to trimming and J lost 6 bases, with 18 bases between them. From germline, CDR1 is SGHTS and CDR2 YDEGEE. CDR3 length equals 16 residues. CDR3 DNA: TGTGCCAGCAGCTTGGTTGGGACATCGGAGATCAATGGCTACACCTTC. Translated, it gives CASSLVGTSEINGYTF.

CDR3: CASSPSIQGPFQPQHF. The CDR3 DNA is TGTGCCAGCAGTCCAAGCATACAGGGGCCGTTTCAGCCCCAGCATTTT. This rearrangement joins TRBV28 to TRBJ1-5, with 7 bases fitting TRBD1. The CDR3 runs 16 residues. Trimming removed 5 bases from V and 6 bases from J; junction bases left unmatched: 13. Germline V lookup: CDR1 MDHEN, CDR2 SYDVKM.

The chain couples TRBV7-9 to TRBJ2-3; D remains unclear. The V end was cut by 6 bases, the J end by 4 bases, with 17 bases between. Per germline, CDR1 SEHNR and CDR2 FQNEAQ (reference sequence). The CDR3 is made up of 15 amino acids. The CDR3 loop is CASRPMVAEADTQYF. CDR3 coding DNA: TGTGCCAGCAGACCTATGGTGGCAGAAGCAGATACGCAGTATTTT.